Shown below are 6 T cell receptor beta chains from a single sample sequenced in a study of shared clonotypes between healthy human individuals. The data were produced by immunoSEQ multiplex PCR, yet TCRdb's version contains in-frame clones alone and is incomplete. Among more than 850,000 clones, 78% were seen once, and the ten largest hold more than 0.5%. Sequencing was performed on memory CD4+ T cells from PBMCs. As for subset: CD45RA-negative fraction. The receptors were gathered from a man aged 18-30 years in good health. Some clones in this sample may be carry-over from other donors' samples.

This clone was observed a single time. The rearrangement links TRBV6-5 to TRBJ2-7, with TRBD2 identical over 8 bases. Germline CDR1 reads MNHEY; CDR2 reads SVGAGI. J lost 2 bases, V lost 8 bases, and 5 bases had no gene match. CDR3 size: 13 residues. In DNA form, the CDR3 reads TGTGCCAGCGGGAGACTAGCGACCTACGAGCAGTACTTC. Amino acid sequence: CASGRLATYEQYF.

CDR3 DNA: TGTGCCAGCAGTTCCGTACAGGGAAACGAGCAGTACTTC. Amino acid sequence: CASSSVQGNEQYF. J is TRBJ2-7 and V is TRBV27; a possible D gene is TRBD1 (6 bases). Trimming stripped 4 bases from V and 5 bases from J, with 12 bases between. Germline V gene lookup returns CDR1 MNHEY and CDR2 SMNVEV (reference sequence). The CDR3 is 13 amino acids.

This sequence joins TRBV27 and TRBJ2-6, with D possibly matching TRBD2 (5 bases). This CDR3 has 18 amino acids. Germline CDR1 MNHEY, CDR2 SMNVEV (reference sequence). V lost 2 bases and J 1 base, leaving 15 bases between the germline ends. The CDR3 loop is CASSLEAGRSSGANVLTF. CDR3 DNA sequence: TGTGCCAGCAGTTTAGAGGCGGGCCGTTCTTCTGGGGCCAACGTCCTGACTTTC.

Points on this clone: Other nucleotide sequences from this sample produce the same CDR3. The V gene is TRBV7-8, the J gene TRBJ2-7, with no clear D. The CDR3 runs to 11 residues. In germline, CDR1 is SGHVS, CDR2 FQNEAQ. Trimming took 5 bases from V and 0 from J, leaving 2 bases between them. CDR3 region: CASSPSYEQYF. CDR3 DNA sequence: TGTGCCAGCAGCCCCTCCTACGAGCAGTACTTC.

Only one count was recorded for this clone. CDR3 nucleotide sequence: TGCGCCAGCAGCCAAGACCGGCTAGCGGGAGCGGGCGGGACCCAGTACTTC. Its protein is CASSQDRLAGAGGTQYF. The V and J genes are TRBV4-3 and TRBJ2-5; 10 bases agree with TRBD2. V trimming: 0 bases; J trimming: 7 bases; junction bases outside the gene matches: 11. Germline lookup yields CDR1 LGHNA and CDR2 YSLEER. The CDR3 covers 17 residues.

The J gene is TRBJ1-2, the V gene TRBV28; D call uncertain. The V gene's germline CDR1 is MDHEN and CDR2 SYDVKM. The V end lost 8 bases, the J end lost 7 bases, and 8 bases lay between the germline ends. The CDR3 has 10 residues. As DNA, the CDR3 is TGTGCCAGCTGGAGCAGTGGCTACACCTTC. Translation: CASWSSGYTF.